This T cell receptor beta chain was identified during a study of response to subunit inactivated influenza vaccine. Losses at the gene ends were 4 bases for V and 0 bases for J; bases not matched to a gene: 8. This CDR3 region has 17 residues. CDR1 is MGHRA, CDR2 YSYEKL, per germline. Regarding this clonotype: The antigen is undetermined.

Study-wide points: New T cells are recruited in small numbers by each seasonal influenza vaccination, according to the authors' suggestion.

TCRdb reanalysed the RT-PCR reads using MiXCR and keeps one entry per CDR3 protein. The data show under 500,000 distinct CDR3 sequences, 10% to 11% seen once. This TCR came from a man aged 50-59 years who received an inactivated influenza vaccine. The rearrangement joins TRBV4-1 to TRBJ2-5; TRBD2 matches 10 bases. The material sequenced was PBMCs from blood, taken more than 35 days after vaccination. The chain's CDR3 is CASSPLLSGGHQETQYF. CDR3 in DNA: TGCGCCAGCAGCCCCCTCCTTAGCGGGGGGCACCAAGAGACCCAGTACTTC.